What follows describes a single T cell receptor beta chain. The data were obtained in a study of shared clonotypes between healthy human individuals. V lost 2 bases and J 3 bases, leaving 8 bases between the germline ends. CDR3 length equals 14 residues. The germline gives CDR1 MNHEY, CDR2 SVGAGI. Libraries were prepared by immunoSEQ multiplex PCR; TCRdb keeps only in-frame clonotypes and omits some of them. The repertoire holds about 1,500,000 clones, roughly 96% seen once, with approximately 1.1% in the top ten. Sequencing was done on a sample of naive CD4+ T cells sorted from blood. The subset: CD45RA+ positively selected. This sequence joins TRBV6-5 and TRBJ1-3; D unresolved. The TCR comes from a man younger than 45 in good health. The CDR3 region has the DNA TGTGCCAGCAGTTACGAAGAAAGTGGAAACACCATATATTTT. Its translation is CASSYEESGNTIYF.